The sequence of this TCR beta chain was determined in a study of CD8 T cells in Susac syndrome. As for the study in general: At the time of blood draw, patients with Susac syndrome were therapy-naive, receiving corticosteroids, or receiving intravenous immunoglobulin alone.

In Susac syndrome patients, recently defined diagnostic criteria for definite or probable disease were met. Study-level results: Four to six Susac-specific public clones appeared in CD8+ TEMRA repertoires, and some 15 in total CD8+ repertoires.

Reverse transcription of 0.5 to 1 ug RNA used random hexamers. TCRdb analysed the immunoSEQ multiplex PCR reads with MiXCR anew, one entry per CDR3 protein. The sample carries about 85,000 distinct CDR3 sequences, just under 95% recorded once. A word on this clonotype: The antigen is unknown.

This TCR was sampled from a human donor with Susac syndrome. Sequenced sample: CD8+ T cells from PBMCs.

The CDR3 DNA sequence: TGTGCCAGCAGCTTAGATTTTACAGGGGCCGGGAAAGAGACCCAGTACTTC. Translating gives CASSLDFTGAGKETQYF. The chain links TRBV11-2 to TRBJ2-5, with 7 bases matching TRBD1. Trimming at V came to 0 bases and at J to 3 bases, leaving 10 bases not matched to a gene. The V gene's germline CDR1 is SGHAT and CDR2 FQNNGV. The CDR3 is 17 residues long.